This T cell receptor beta chain was sequenced for a study of shared clonotypes between healthy human individuals. V lost 4 bases, J lost 3 bases, and 10 bases lay in between. The CDR3 has 13 residues. Germline V CDR1 and CDR2: SGHDT, YYEEEE. The table came from immunoSEQ multiplex PCR; TCRdb's copy has only in-frame clones and leaves some out. The repertoire holds roughly 700,000 clones, with about 74% as singletons. The origin of this receptor is a woman in her twenties or thirties in good health. J is TRBJ1-1 and V is TRBV5-6, with D unclear. Sequencing was done on a sample of memory CD4+ T cells sorted from blood. Subset: CD45RA-negative fraction. For the CDR3, the DNA is TGTGCCAGCAGCCGCCGAATGTACACTGAAGCTTTCTTT. Translating it yields CASSRRMYTEAFF.